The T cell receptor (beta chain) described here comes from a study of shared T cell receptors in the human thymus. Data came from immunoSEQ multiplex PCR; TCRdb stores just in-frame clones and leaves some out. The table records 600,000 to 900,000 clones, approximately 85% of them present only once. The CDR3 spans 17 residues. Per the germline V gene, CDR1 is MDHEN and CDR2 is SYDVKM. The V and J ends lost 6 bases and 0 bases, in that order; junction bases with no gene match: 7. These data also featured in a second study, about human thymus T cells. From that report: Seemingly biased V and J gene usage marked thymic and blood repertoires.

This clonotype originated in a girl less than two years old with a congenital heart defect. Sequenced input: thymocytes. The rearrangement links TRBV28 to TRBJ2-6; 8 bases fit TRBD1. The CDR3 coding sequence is TGTGCCAGCAGCCGGGACAGGCTTGACTCTGGGGCCAACGTCCTGACTTTC. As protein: CASSRDRLDSGANVLTF.